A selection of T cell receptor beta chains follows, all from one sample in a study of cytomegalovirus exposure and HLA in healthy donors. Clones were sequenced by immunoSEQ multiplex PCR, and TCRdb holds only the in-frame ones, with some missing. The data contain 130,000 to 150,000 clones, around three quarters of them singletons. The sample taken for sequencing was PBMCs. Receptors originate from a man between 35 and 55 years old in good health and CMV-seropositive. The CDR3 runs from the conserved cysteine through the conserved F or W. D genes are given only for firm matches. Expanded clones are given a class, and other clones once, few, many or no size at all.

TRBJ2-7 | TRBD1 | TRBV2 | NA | TGTGCCAGCAGCTGGGACAGGAACTACGAGCAGTACTTC | CASSWDRNYEQYF
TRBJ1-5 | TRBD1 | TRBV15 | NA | TGTGCCACCAGCAGAGGAGGGACAGGGGTTAATCAGCCCCAGCATTTT | CATSRGGTGVNQPQHF
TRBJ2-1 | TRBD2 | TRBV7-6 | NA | TGTGCCAGCAGCCGACAGACTAGCGGAACCTACAATGAGCAGTTCTTC | CASSRQTSGTYNEQFF
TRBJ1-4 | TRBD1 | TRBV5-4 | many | TGTGCCAGCAGCTTTAACAGGGGCATTAATGAAAAACTGTTTTTT | CASSFNRGINEKLFF
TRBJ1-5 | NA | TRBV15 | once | TGTGCCACCAGCAGCGTTAAAACAGGGTCGGTTCAGCCCCAGCATTTT | CATSSVKTGSVQPQHF
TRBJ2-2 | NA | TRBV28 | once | TGTGCCAGCAGTCTCTACCGGGAACTAAAAACGAACACCGGGGAGCTGTTTTTT | CASSLYRELKTNTGELFF
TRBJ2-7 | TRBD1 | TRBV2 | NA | TGTGCCAGCACCCCGGGACAGAGGTTAGGAGAGCAGTACTTC | CASTPGQRLGEQYF
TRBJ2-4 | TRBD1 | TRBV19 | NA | TGTGCCAGTATCGACAGGGGATTAGCCAAAAACATTCAGTACTTC | CASIDRGLAKNIQYF
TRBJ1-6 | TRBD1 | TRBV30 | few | TGTGCCTGCTCCAGGGACAGCAACTCCTATAATTCACCCCTCCACTTT | CACSRDSNSYNSPLHF
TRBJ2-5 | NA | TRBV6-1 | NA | TGTGCCAGCAGTCACACCTACCAAGAGACCCAGTACTTC | CASSHTYQETQYF
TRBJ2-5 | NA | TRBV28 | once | TGTGCCAGCAGTTTATTGGACAGTAACCGACAAGAGACCCAGTACTTC | CASSLLDSNRQETQYF
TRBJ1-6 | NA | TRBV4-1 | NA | TGCGCCAGCAGCCAAGCCCCAGGAAACGTTGTCTCCCTCCACTTT | CASSQAPGNVVSLHF
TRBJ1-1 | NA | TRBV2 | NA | TGTGCCAGCAGCCCAGTCGCCCTTAACACTGAAGCTTTCTTT | CASSPVALNTEAFF
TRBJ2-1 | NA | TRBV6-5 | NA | TGTGCCAGCAGGGGGGGACGCTCACGGTACAATGAGCAGTTCTTC | CASRGGRSRYNEQFF
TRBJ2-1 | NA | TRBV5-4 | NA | TGTGCCACCTCGAGGGTCAATGAGCAGTTCTTC | CATSRVNEQFF
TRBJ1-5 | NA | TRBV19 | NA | TGTGCCAGTAGCCCCCGGAGGACAGTTAGCAATCAGCCCCAGCATTTT | CASSPRRTVSNQPQHF
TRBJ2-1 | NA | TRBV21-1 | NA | TGTGCCAGCAGCGCGGCTAGCGGCAAAGGGAATGAGCAGTTCTTC | CASSAASGKGNEQFF
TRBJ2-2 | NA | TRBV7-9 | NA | TGTGCCAGCAGCTTTAGGGGGGGCCCCGGGGAGCTGTTTTTT | CASSFRGGPGELFF
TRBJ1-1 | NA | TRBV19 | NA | TGTGCCAGTAGTTCAAAAGGCAGGGGAGCTTTCTTT | CASSSKGRGAFF
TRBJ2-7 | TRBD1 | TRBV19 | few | TGTGCCAGTAGTATGGGGACAGGGGACCCCTACGAGCAGTACTTC | CASSMGTGDPYEQYF
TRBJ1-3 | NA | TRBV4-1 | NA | TGCGCCAGCAGCCATCCAGGGGTGGCTGGAAACACCATATATTTT | CASSHPGVAGNTIYF
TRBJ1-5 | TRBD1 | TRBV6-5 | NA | TGTGCAACACCAGGGGGGAGCAATCAGCCCCAGCATTTT | CATPGGSNQPQHF
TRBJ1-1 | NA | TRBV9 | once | TGTGCCAGCAGCGTCGAGTCGAACACTGAAGCTTTCTTT | CASSVESNTEAFF
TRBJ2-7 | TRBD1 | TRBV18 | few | TGTGCCAGCTCACCACCGACAGGGGACAAGCACGAGCAGTACTTC | CASSPPTGDKHEQYF
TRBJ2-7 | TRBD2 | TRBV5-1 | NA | TGCGCCAGCAGCTTGGGACTAGCGGGGGAGTTCTACGAGCAGTACTTC | CASSLGLAGEFYEQYF
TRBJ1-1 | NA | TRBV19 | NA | TGTGCCAGTAGTATAGTGTTGCGAGAAAACACTGAAGCTTTCTTT | CASSIVLRENTEAFF
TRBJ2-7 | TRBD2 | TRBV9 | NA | TGTGCCAGCAGCCCGGGGACTAGACACTACGAGCAGTACTTC | CASSPGTRHYEQYF
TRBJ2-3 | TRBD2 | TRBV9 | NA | TGTGCCAGCAGCCTTCGGACTAGCGGGAGCACAGATACGCAGTATTTT | CASSLRTSGSTDTQYF
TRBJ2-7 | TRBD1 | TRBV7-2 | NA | TGTGCCAGCAGCTTAGGGGACAGGGGATACGAGCAGTACTTC | CASSLGDRGYEQYF
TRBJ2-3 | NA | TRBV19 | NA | TGTGCCAGTACCCGAGGGACACCAACAGATACGCAGTATTTT | CASTRGTPTDTQYF
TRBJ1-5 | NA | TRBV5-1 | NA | TGCGCCAGCAGCTTGGCAGGGGTATCAGGCCAGCCCCAGCATTTT | CASSLAGVSGQPQHF
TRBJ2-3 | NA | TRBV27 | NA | TGTGCCAGCAGGGGAGCTAGCACAGATACGCAGTATTTT | CASRGASTDTQYF
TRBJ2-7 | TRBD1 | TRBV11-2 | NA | TGTGCCAGCAGCTTATGGGGAGGACAGGGTGAACAGTACTTC | CASSLWGGQGEQYF
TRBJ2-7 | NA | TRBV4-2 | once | TGTGCCAGCAGCCAAGACCCCACAGGGTTCACCTACGAGCAGTACTTC | CASSQDPTGFTYEQYF
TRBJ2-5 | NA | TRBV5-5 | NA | TGTGCCAGCACTCTGGACAGCGAGTACCAAGAGACCCAGTACTTC | CASTLDSEYQETQYF
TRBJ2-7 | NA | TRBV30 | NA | TGTGCCTGGGGGCGTCCTGGCTACGAGCAGTACTTC | CAWGRPGYEQYF
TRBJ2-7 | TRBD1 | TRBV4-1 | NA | TGCGCCAGCAGCCAACCAACTACAGGGGGACATTCCTACGAGCAGTACTTC | CASSQPTTGGHSYEQYF
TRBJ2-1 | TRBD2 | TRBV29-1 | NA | TGCAGCGTTGATGGGCGGGAGCGGATAAATGAGCAGTTCTTC | CSVDGRERINEQFF
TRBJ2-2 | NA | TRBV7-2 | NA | TGTGCCAGCAGCCTCCATGGGAGGAACACCGGGGAGCTGTTTTTT | CASSLHGRNTGELFF
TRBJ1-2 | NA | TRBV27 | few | TGTGCCAGCAGTCTAACCTGGGGAGGGGGCTATGGCTACACCTTC | CASSLTWGGGYGYTF
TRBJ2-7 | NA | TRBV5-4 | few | TGTGCCAGCAGCTTGGGCGCTCGACAGTTCACCTACGAGCAGTACTTC | CASSLGARQFTYEQYF
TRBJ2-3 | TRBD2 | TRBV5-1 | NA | TGCGCCAGCAGCTTGGACGCATTGAAGCGGGGGGGGAAAGATACGCAGTATTTT | CASSLDALKRGGKDTQYF
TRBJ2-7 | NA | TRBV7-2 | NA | TGTGCCAGCAGCTTAGTTGGGCATTCGGTCGACGAGCAGTACTTC | CASSLVGHSVDEQYF
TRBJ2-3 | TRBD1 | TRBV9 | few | TGTGCCAGCAGCCCACGACAGGGCTACACAGATACGCAGTATTTT | CASSPRQGYTDTQYF
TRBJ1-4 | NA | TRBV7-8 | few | TGTGCCAGCAGCTGGCGGGAGGGGACTAATGAAAAACTGTTTTTT | CASSWREGTNEKLFF
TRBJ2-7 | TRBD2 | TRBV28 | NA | TGTGCCAGCAGTTTCCCTAGCGGGGGTCCTTACGAGCAGTACTTC | CASSFPSGGPYEQYF
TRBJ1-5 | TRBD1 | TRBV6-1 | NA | TGTGCCAGCAGGGGTGACAGGGCGAGCAATCAGCCCCAGCATTTT | CASRGDRASNQPQHF
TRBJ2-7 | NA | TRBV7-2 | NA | TGTGCCAGCAGCTTAGGACAGGCAAGCTCCTACGAGCAGTACTTC | CASSLGQASSYEQYF
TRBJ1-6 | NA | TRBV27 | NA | TGTGCCAGCAGTTTATTCTCTAATTCACCCCTCCACTTT | CASSLFSNSPLHF
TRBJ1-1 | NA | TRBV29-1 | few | TGCAGCGTTCGCACAGGGATCACTGAAGCTTTCTTT | CSVRTGITEAFF
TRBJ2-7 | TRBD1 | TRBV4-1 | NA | TGCGCCAGCAGCCAAGATGCCGCGTCGGGACAGAACTACGAGCAGTACTTC | CASSQDAASGQNYEQYF
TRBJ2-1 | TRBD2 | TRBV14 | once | TGTGCCAGCAGCCAGCGGTCGACTAGCGGGGGGAGTTTGGATGAGCAGTTCTTC | CASSQRSTSGGSLDEQFF
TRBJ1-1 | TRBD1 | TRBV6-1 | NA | TGTGCCAGCAGTGGCGACGTTAGACAGGGAAGAGGGTACACTGAAGCTTTCTTT | CASSGDVRQGRGYTEAFF